Listed below are T cell receptor beta chains from one sample, sequenced in a study of regulatory T cells in long-lasting Graves disease. TCRdb redid the calling of the multiplex PCR reads with MiXCR, one entry per CDR3 protein. The data show roughly 450,000 distinct CDR3 sequences, with 20% seen just once and roughly 8% held by the top ten. Specimen: peripheral blood mononuclear cells (PBMCs), collected when the disease was refractory, from a patient treated with antithyroid drugs. Every receptor here comes from a female donor with Graves disease. Each CDR3 is given with its conserved first and last residue. Each record gives: J gene, D gene, V gene, clone size, CDR3 DNA, CDR3 protein. D genes are given only for firm matches. Some rows have no size entry. The others give once, few or many, or a class for an expanded clone.

>TRBJ2-2|TRBD2|TRBV7-2|once
TGTGCCAGCAGCTTCGGGACTACAGCCGGGGAGCTGTTTTTT
CASSFGTTAGELFF
>TRBJ1-5|.|TRBV6-5|few
TGTGCCAGCAGTTACGGGGGGCAGAATCAGCCCCAGCATTTT
CASSYGGQNQPQHF
>TRBJ1-1|TRBD1|TRBV27|.
TGTGCCAGCAGTTTATGGACAGGGGGAGGGGGCACTGAAGCTTTCTTT
CASSLWTGGGGTEAFF
>TRBJ2-5|TRBD2|TRBV20-1|few
TGCAGTGCTAGCCTGCTAGCGGGAGGGCCCGGGGAGACCCAGTACTTC
CSASLLAGGPGETQYF
>TRBJ2-2|TRBD2|TRBV29-1|.
TGCAGCGTTGCGGCTAGCGGAGGAAATGCCGGGGAGCTGTTTTTT
CSVAASGGNAGELFF
>TRBJ2-2|.|TRBV6-2/TRBV6-3|.
TGTGCCAGCAGTTACTCGAAACAGGGGACTAAGGAGCTGTTTTTT
CASSYSKQGTKELFF
>TRBJ1-5|.|TRBV19|.
TGTGCCAGTAGTAGAGGGGGGGGGCCCCTTGGTCACGGCAATCAGCCCCAGCATTTT
CASSRGGGPLGHGNQPQHF
>TRBJ1-6|TRBD1|TRBV27|many
TGTGCCAGCAGTTTTACCCGGGACAGTTTTGTTTCACCCCTCCACTTT
CASSFTRDSFVSPLHF
>TRBJ2-7|.|TRBV20-1|.
TGCAGTGCGGGGGGGGGGGCAGCAAGCTCCTACGAGCAGTACTTC
CSAGGGAASSYEQYF
>TRBJ2-7|TRBD2|TRBV6-1|.
TGTGCCAGCAGTGACCAACTAGCGGGAGAACTCGAGCAGTACTTC
CASSDQLAGELEQYF
>TRBJ2-4|.|TRBV27|many
TGTGCCAGCAGTGGGGGACATCTACTAGCCAAAAACATTCAGTACTTC
CASSGGHLLAKNIQYF
>TRBJ1-5|TRBD1|TRBV28|.
TGTGCCAGCAGACGTACAGGGGGCAATCAGCCCCAGCATTTT
CASRRTGGNQPQHF
>TRBJ2-2|.|TRBV28|many
TGTGCCAGCAGTAAACAGAGTATTGACATCCTTAACACCGGGGAGCTGTTTTTT
CASSKQSIDILNTGELFF
>TRBJ2-7|.|TRBV6-2/TRBV6-3|many
TGTGCCAGCAGTTACCTGACAGCCATAGGGCAGTACTTC
CASSYLTAIGQYF
>TRBJ1-5|.|TRBV27|few
TGTGCCAGCAGCATCAGGGGCCCGGCTCATCAGCCCCAGCATTTT
CASSIRGPAHQPQHF
>TRBJ2-7|.|TRBV3-1|many
TGTGCCAGCAGCCAAGGAGCGGCTAGCTCCTACGAGCAGTACTTC
CASSQGAASSYEQYF
>TRBJ2-5|TRBD1|TRBV28|many
TGTGCCAGCAGTCCCACGCCGGGACAGGGTCGGTACTTC
CASSPTPGQGRYF
>TRBJ2-7|.|TRBV28|many
TGTGCCAGCAGTCTCATACAGGGTTCCGAGCAGTACTTC
CASSLIQGSEQYF
>TRBJ2-2|.|TRBV11-1|.
TGTGCCAGCAGCTCAGGAGGTTCGAACACCGGGGAGCTGTTTTTT
CASSSGGSNTGELFF
>TRBJ2-2|TRBD1|TRBV27|.
TGTGCCAGCAGTTCCTCGCTCCCCAGGGGGCGGTATACCGGGGAGCTGCTTTTT
CASSSSLPRGRYTGELLF
>TRBJ2-4|.|TRBV28|many
TGTGCCAGCAGTTTTCTCGGCATTCAGTACTTC
CASSFLGIQYF
>TRBJ2-5|.|TRBV6-1|many
TGTGCCAGCAGTGGGACAGTGTACCAAGAGACCCAGTACTTC
CASSGTVYQETQYF
>TRBJ2-7|TRBD2|TRBV9|.
TGTGCCAGCAGCGTAGCTAGCGGGAGTGGTTACGAGCAGTACTTC
CASSVASGSGYEQYF
>TRBJ1-2|.|TRBV9|many
TGTGCCAGCAGCTGGAGAGAGGGCGATGGCTACACCTTC
CASSWREGDGYTF
>TRBJ1-2|.|TRBV6-2/TRBV6-3|many
TGTGCCAGCAGTTCCCCAGACAACAACTATGGCTACACCTTC
CASSSPDNNYGYTF
>TRBJ2-5|TRBD1|TRBV27|few
TGTGCCAGCAGTCCCATCATTTTGAGGGACAGGGGGCCCCGTCAAGAGACCCAGTACTTC
CASSPIILRDRGPRQETQYF
>TRBJ1-2|.|TRBV5-1|.
TGCGCCAGCAGCTTGGGAGGGGGGCCGACAGCTAACTATGGCTACACCTTC
CASSLGGGPTANYGYTF
>TRBJ2-2|.|TRBV2|many
TGTGCCAGCAGCGACCCCACAGGGAACACCGGGGAGCTGTTTTTT
CASSDPTGNTGELFF
>TRBJ2-7|.|TRBV11-2|many
TGTGCCAGCAGCCCGAACCGAGGACCGCTCTACGAGCAGTACTTC
CASSPNRGPLYEQYF
>TRBJ2-3|TRBD2|TRBV11-1|.
TGTGCCAGCACCCCTTCTAGCGGAGTTAGCACAGATACGCAGTATTTT
CASTPSSGVSTDTQYF
>TRBJ1-1|TRBD1|TRBV6-1|.
TGTGCCAGCAGTGAACGGGGGCCCGGACAGGGCACTGAAGCTTTCTTT
CASSERGPGQGTEAFF
>TRBJ2-7|TRBD1|TRBV19|few
TGTGCCAGTAGTACGACCCCCGGGACAGGGATTTTCTTC
CASSTTPGTGIFF
>TRBJ2-2|TRBD2|TRBV2|many
TGTGCCAGCAGCGGGACTAGCGGGAGTAGGGGGGAGCTGTTTTTT
CASSGTSGSRGELFF
>TRBJ1-5|TRBD1|TRBV6-5|.
TGTGCCAGCAGTTACGGACAGGGGGCCAATCAGCCCCAGCATTTT
CASSYGQGANQPQHF
>TRBJ1-4|TRBD1|TRBV20-1|many
TGCAGTGCTAGGGGACAGGCGGAAAAACTGTTTTTT
CSARGQAEKLFF
>TRBJ1-5|TRBD1|TRBV27|few
TGTGCCAGCAGTCCACTCTGGGGACAGGGGATCTATCCCCAGCATTTT
CASSPLWGQGIYPQHF